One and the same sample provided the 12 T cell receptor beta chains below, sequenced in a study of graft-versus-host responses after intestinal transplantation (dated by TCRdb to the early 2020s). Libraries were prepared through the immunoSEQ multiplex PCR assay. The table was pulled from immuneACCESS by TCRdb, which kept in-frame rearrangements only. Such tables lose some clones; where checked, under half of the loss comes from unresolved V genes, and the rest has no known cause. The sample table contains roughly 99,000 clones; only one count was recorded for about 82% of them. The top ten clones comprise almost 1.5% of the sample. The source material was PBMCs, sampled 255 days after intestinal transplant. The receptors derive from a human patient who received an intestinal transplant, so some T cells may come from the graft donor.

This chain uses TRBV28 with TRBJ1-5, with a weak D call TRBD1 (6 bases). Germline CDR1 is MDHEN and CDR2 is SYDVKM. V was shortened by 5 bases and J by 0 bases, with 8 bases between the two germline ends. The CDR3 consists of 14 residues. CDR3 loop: CASSRDNSNQPQHF. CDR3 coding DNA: TGTGCCAGCAGTCGGGACAATAGCAATCAGCCCCAGCATTTT.

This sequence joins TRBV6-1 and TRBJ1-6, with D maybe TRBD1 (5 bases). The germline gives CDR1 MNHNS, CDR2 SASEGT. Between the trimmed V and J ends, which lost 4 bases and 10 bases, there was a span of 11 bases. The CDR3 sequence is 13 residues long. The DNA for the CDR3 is TGTGCCAGCAGTGCCGGGGACGTCTCACCCCTCCACTTT. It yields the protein CASSAGDVSPLHF.

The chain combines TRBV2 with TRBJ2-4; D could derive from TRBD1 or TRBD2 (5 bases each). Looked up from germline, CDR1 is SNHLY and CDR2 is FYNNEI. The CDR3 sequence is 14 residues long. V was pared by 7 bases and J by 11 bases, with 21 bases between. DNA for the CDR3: TGTGCCAGCACCGACCTCGGGACCGGTGGTGTTCAGTACTTC. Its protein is CASTDLGTGGVQYF.

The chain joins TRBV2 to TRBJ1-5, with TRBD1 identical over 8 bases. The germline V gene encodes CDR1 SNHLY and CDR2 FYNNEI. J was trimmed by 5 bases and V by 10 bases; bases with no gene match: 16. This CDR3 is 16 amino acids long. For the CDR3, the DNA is TGTGCCACCCGGGACAGGTCCAGGGGGAGGGATCAGCCCCAGCATTTT. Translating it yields CATRDRSRGRDQPQHF.

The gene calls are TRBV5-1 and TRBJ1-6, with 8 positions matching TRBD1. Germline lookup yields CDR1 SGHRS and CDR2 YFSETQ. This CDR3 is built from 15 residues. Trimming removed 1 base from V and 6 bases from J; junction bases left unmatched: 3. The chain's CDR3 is CASSLSDRGNSPLHF. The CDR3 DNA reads TGCGCCAGCAGCTTGTCCGACAGGGGTAATTCACCCCTCCACTTT. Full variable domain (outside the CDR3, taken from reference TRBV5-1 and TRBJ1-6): KAGVTQTPRYLIKTRGQQVTLSCSPISGHRSVSWYQQTPGQGLQFLFEYFSETQRNKGNFPGRFSGRQFSNSRSEMNVSTLELGDSALYLCASSLSDRGNSPLHFGNGTRLTVT.

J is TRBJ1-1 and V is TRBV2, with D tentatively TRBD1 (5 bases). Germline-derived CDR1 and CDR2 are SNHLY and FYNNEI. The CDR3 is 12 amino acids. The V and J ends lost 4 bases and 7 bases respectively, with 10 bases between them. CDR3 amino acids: CASSGGTGEAFF. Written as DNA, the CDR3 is TGTGCCAGCAGTGGGGGGACGGGTGAAGCTTTCTTT.

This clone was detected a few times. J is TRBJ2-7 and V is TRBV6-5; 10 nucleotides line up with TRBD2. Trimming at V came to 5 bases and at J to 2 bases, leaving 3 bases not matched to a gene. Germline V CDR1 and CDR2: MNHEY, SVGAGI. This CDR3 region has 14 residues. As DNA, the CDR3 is TGTGCCAGCAGTCACCTAGCGGGAGCCTACGAGCAGTACTTC. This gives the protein CASSHLAGAYEQYF.

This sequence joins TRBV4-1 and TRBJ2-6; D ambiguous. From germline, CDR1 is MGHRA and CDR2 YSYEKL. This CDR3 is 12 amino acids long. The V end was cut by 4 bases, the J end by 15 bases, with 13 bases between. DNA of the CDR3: TGCGCCAGCAGCCCGCATCTAGGTGCCCTGACTTTC. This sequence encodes CASSPHLGALTF.

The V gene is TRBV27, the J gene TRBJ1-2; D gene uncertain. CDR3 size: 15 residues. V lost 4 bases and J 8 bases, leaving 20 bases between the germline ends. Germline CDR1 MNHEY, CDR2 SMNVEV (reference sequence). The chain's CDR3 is CASSSPPPVWPGYTF. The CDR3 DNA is TGTGCCAGCAGTTCCCCGCCGCCAGTGTGGCCCGGCTACACCTTC.

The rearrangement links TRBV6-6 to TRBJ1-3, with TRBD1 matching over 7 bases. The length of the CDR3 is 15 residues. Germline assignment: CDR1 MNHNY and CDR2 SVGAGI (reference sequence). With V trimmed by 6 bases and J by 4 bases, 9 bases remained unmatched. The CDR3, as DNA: TGTGCCAGCAGGAATACAGGGGCGGCAGGAAACACCATATATTTT. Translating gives CASRNTGAAGNTIYF.

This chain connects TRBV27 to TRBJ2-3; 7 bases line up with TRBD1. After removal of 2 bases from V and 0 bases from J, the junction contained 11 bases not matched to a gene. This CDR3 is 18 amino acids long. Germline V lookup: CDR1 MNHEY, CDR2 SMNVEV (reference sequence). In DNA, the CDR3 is TGTGCCAGCAGTTTAGGCCCCGCCCGGGACAGAAGCACAGATACGCAGTATTTT. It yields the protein CASSLGPARDRSTDTQYF.

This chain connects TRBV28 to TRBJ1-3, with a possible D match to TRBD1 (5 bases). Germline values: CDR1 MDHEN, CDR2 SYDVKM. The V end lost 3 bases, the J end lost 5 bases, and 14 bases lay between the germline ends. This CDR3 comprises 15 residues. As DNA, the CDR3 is TGTGCCAGCAGTTTGGGGCAACTCATTAGAAACACCATATATTTT. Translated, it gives CASSLGQLIRNTIYF.